In this sample, the clone carrying this T cell receptor (beta chain) turned up a few times. This sample is drawn from a study of early T cells in non-severe SARS-CoV-2 infection. Germline V lookup: CDR1 SGHRS, CDR2 YFSETQ. Trimming shortened V by 0 bases and J by 3 bases, and 0 bases separated the two germline ends. This CDR3 is 11 amino acids long. Attached unique molecular identifiers marked individual cDNA molecules. MiXCR was run by TCRdb on the 5' RACE reads, yielding one entry per CDR3 protein. The sample yields 50,000 to 65,000 distinct CDR3 sequences, around 21% seen once. This sequence joins TRBV5-1 and TRBJ1-2, with D unclear. The sample in question was whole blood, obtained at baseline. This clonotype was sampled from an adult who was a healthcare worker with PCR-confirmed SARS-CoV-2 infection or an uninfected control (not recorded which). The CDR3 nucleotides read TGCGCCAGCAGCTTGGACTATGGCTACACCTTC. Translating gives CASSLDYGYTF.